This entry concerns a single T cell receptor (beta chain). The antigen this receptor binds is unknown. The input lacks base qualities; no much larger clone sits a single base away. These data belong to a study of patients and donors after allogeneic stem cell transplantation (dated by TCRdb to between 2020 and 2021). V is clipped by 7 bases and J by 3 bases, and the sequence between their germline boundaries is 7 bases long. Taken from cysteine to phenylalanine, the CDR3 has 12 residues. CDR3 DNA is the only sequence kept; it has 36 bases, read in frame from the first base. The germline V gene yields MNHEY for CDR1 and SVGEGT for CDR2. Library method: RT-PCR. Reads for this sample came from a NextSeq 550. Using fastp trimming at Q25 and MiXCR clonotype assembly, TCRdb reanalyzed the public sequencing data and kept in-frame beta chains. Rows with one shared CDR3 protein collapse into an entry with the most common genes and DNA. The sample includes tens of thousands of distinct CDR3 sequences, with approximately 5.2% observed a single time. Roughly 2.5% of the sample lies in the top ten.

Sequenced material: blood, either unsorted or a sorted T cell fraction (not recorded which). The sequence was obtained from a human donor who was either an allogeneic HSCT recipient or a stem cell or donor lymphocyte infusion donor (not recorded which). It is not recorded whose cells these are; they may come from a transplant donor. The chain was built from TRBV6-2 or TRBV6-3 and TRBJ1-5, with the D gene too uncertain to name. The nucleotide sequence is TGTGCCAGCAATCACCCCAATCAGCCCCAGCATTTT. The encoded protein is CASNHPNQPQHF.